These 29 T cell receptor beta chains were all obtained from the same sample, sequenced in a study of shared clonotypes between healthy human individuals. Generated by immunoSEQ multiplex PCR, the TCRdb table keeps only in-frame clones and is missing some. There are fewer than 3 million clones in the sample; around 90% occur only once, and roughly 0.34% lies in the top ten. Sequencing input: naive CD4+ T cells from PBMCs. As to subset: CD45RA+ positively selected. These receptors all stem from a man between 18 and 35 years old in good health. Some clones in this sample may be carry-over from other donors' samples.

The V gene is TRBV9, the J gene TRBJ2-3; the D gene is possibly TRBD2 (6 bases). Trimming removed 4 bases at V and 1 base at J, with 13 bases between. The CDR3 length is 15 residues. Per the germline V gene, CDR1 is SGDLS and CDR2 is YYNGEE. In nucleotides, the CDR3 is TGTGCCAGCAGCACCACTAGCCGCGGCACAGATACGCAGTATTTT. Its protein product is CASSTTSRGTDTQYF.

V is TRBV27 and J is TRBJ1-4; tentative D call: TRBD1 (6 bases). The CDR3 is 14 residues long. Trimming shortened V by 2 bases and J by 8 bases, and 12 bases separated the two germline ends. The germline gives CDR1 MNHEY, CDR2 SMNVEV (reference sequence). Here the CDR3 reads CASSLKVRGEKLFF. The CDR3 DNA follows: TGTGCCAGCAGTTTAAAAGTCAGGGGCGAAAAACTGTTTTTT.

The chain carries TRBV7-2 and TRBJ2-2; D unclear. CDR1 SGHTA and CDR2 FQGNSA come from the germline V gene. The CDR3 length is 14 residues. V lost 2 bases and J lost 1, with 5 bases in between. CDR3 sequence: CASSLIKNTGELFF. The CDR3 DNA is TGTGCCAGCAGCTTAATCAAGAACACCGGGGAGCTGTTTTTT.

V is TRBV11-2 and J is TRBJ2-2; D call uncertain. Germline V gene data show CDR1 as SGHAT and CDR2 as FQNNGV. This CDR3 region has 14 residues. V was cut by 4 bases and J by 6 bases, with 12 bases left in between. CDR3 DNA sequence: TGTGCCAGCAGCTATGTCCAGACCCCCGGGGAGCTGTTTTTT. It translates to CASSYVQTPGELFF.

The chain uses TRBV25-1 and TRBJ1-5; 9 nucleotides line up with TRBD1. CDR3 length: 16 amino acids. Germline V gene data show CDR1 as MGHDK and CDR2 as SYGVNS. The V segment lost 4 bases and the J segment 3 bases; nucleotides outside the gene matches: 7. CDR3 residues: CASSVPTGGPNQPQHF. The DNA of the CDR3 is TGTGCCAGCAGTGTGCCCACAGGGGGCCCCAATCAGCCCCAGCATTTT.

The chain links TRBV19 to TRBJ2-5; D is unresolved. The CDR3 is made up of 16 amino acids. The germline V gene encodes CDR1 LNHDA and CDR2 SQIVND (reference sequence). The ends were cut back, 7 bases at V and 2 bases at J, with 20 bases in the middle. CDR3 amino acids: CASIPRPEPKQETQYF. CDR3 sequence (DNA): TGTGCCAGTATTCCGCGGCCGGAACCAAAACAAGAGACCCAGTACTTC.

The gene calls are TRBV5-6 and TRBJ1-4; unclear D gene. Deletions cut 2 bases from V and 1 base from J, with 12 bases between. This CDR3 is 16 amino acids long. Germline CDR1 reads SGHDT; CDR2 reads YYEEEE. CDR3 region: CASSFSGEVTNEKLFF. In DNA, the CDR3 is TGTGCCAGCAGCTTTTCTGGGGAAGTAACTAATGAAAAACTGTTTTTT.

This clone has a single count. The CDR3 loop reads CASSLLPAGGFYEQYF. The CDR3 DNA reads as TGTGCCAGCAGTTTACTCCCGGCGGGAGGGTTCTACGAGCAGTACTTC. This chain connects TRBV28 to TRBJ2-7; 9 bases agree with TRBD2. V lost 2 bases, J lost 3 bases, and 8 bases stayed unmatched. Germline lookup yields CDR1 MDHEN and CDR2 SYDVKM. This CDR3 is built from 16 residues. The whole variable domain, remainder taken from reference TRBV28 and TRBJ2-7, is DVKVTQSSRYLVKRTGEKVFLECVQDMDHENMFWYRQDPGLGLRLIYFSYDVKMKEKGDIPEGYSVSREKKERFSLILESASTNQTSMYLCASSLLPAGGFYEQYFGPGTRLTVT.

Worth noting for this clone: Other DNA sequences of this sample code for an identical CDR3. This rearrangement joins TRBV5-1 to TRBJ1-1; the D is unclear. The CDR3 totals 14 residues. V dropped 0 bases and J dropped 0 bases, with 6 bases sitting between them. CDR1 is SGHRS and CDR2 is YFSETQ in the germline V gene. CDR3 sequence reads: CASSLGPMNTEAFF. The DNA for the CDR3 is TGCGCCAGCAGCTTGGGTCCTATGAACACTGAAGCTTTCTTT. Full variable domain (remainder filled in from reference TRBV5-1 and TRBJ1-1): KAGVTQTPRYLIKTRGQQVTLSCSPISGHRSVSWYQQTPGQGLQFLFEYFSETQRNKGNFPGRFSGRQFSNSRSEMNVSTLELGDSALYLCASSLGPMNTEAFFGQGTRLTVV.

The chain couples TRBV2 to TRBJ2-7; 9 bases match TRBD2. The CDR3 loop spans 14 amino acids. Germline-derived CDR1 and CDR2 are SNHLY and FYNNEI. V shed 6 bases, J shed 3 bases, and the junction held 6 bases outside the gene matches. CDR3 in DNA: TGTGCCAGCAGACTAGCGGGTCGCTACTACGAGCAGTACTTC. Protein product: CASRLAGRYYEQYF.

With regard to this clone: Germline is not matched at one junction end, which may reflect a read error. The CDR3 coding sequence is TGTGCCAGCTCACCGGTAGAGGGGGGAGCGGTCTTC. Amino acid sequence: CASSPVEGGAVF. The V call is TRBV18, the J call TRBJ2-1, with D perhaps assigned TRBD1 or TRBD2 (6 bases each). CDR3 length: 12 residues. Per the germline V gene, CDR1 is KGHSH and CDR2 is LQKENI.

The V call is TRBV7-3, the J call TRBJ2-7, with TRBD2 matching 9 bases. CDR3 size: 15 residues. Unmatched junction bases numbered 5, after V lost 3 bases and J lost 2 bases. The germline gives CDR1 SGHTA, CDR2 FQGTGA. CDR3 protein: CASSLTSGAPYEQYF. CDR3 nucleotides: TGTGCCAGCAGCTTGACTAGCGGAGCCCCCTACGAGCAGTACTTC.

This clone showed up just a few times. The V gene is TRBV28, the J gene TRBJ1-5; D not resolved. This CDR3 is 14 amino acids long. V gave up 6 bases and J gave up 7 bases, with 16 bases separating them. CDR1 is MDHEN, CDR2 SYDVKM, per germline. In DNA, the CDR3 is TGTGCCAGCAGCCGTCAGGCACCTGCCCAGCCCCAGCATTTT. This codes for CASSRQAPAQPQHF.

This clone appeared a single time. The chain links TRBV6-4 to TRBJ2-1; D remains unclear. V lost 2 bases and J lost 10, with 9 bases in between. The CDR3 is made up of 12 amino acids. Germline CDR1 MRHNA, CDR2 SNTAGT. CDR3 nucleotide sequence: TGTGCCAGCAGTGACCTGTACGGGGAGCAGTTCTTC. Translating gives CASSDLYGEQFF.

The chain recombines TRBV6-5 with TRBJ2-2, with D possibly matching TRBD1 (6 bases). The CDR3 is 15 amino acids. V was shortened by 6 bases and J by 4 bases, with 15 bases between the two germline ends. The germline V gene has CDR1 MNHEY and CDR2 SVGAGI. CDR3 sequence reads: CASRFLTGSTGELFF. The CDR3 DNA reads as TGTGCCAGCAGGTTCCTTACAGGGTCCACCGGGGAGCTGTTTTTT.

The CDR3 here is CASTTPISGTYEQYF. CDR3 nucleotide sequence: TGTGCCAGCACTACCCCCATCTCAGGTACCTACGAGCAGTACTTC. J is TRBJ2-7 and V is TRBV5-5; unclear D gene. There are 15 residues in the CDR3. The V end was cut by 6 bases, the J end by 2 bases, with 18 bases between. Germline V gives CDR1 SGHKS, CDR2 YYEKEE (reference sequence).

CDR3 amino acids: CASSLPGLYNEQFF. The CDR3 DNA follows: TGTGCCAGCAGCTTACCAGGACTCTACAATGAGCAGTTCTTC. The rearrangement uses TRBV11-2 and TRBJ2-1; D may be TRBD2 (5 bases). CDR3 length equals 14 residues. CDR1 SGHAT and CDR2 FQNNGV come from the germline V gene. V was clipped by 2 bases and J by 3 bases, with 8 bases between them.

The genes are TRBV7-3 and TRBJ1-5; 7 bases fit TRBD1. This CDR3 region has 14 residues. V shed 9 bases and J 0 bases; nucleotides not matched to a gene: 5. Germline lookup yields CDR1 SGHTA and CDR2 FQGTGA. The CDR3 region has the DNA TGTGCCAGTCAAGACAGGGTTAGCAATCAGCCCCAGCATTTT. This sequence encodes CASQDRVSNQPQHF.

The chain carries TRBV5-8 and TRBJ1-4; D gene uncertain. V lost 3 bases, J lost 8 bases, and 8 bases lay in between. The CDR3 contains 12 residues. In germline, CDR1 is SGHTS, CDR2 YDEGEE. The CDR3 region is CASSYRTEKLFF. The CDR3 bases are TGTGCCAGCAGCTACCGGACGGAAAAACTGTTTTTT.

This clone appeared a few times. The chain carries TRBV18 and TRBJ1-4; D is undetermined. CDR1 KGHSH and CDR2 LQKENI come from the germline V gene. There are 16 residues in the CDR3. The V and J ends lost 2 bases and 4 bases respectively, with 14 bases between them. The CDR3 protein is CASSPSLGPLNEKLFF. DNA of the CDR3: TGTGCCAGCTCACCATCACTCGGGCCCCTTAATGAAAAACTGTTTTTT.

This sequence joins TRBV9 and TRBJ2-7; 8 bases line up with TRBD1. V dropped 2 bases and J dropped 2; count of bases not matched to a gene: 6. This CDR3 comprises 15 residues. From germline, CDR1 is SGDLS and CDR2 YYNGEE. CDR3 amino acids: CASSVGTGYTYEQYF. Here the CDR3 DNA reads TGTGCCAGCAGCGTCGGGACAGGATATACCTACGAGCAGTACTTC.

A single count supports this clone. This chain uses TRBV7-6 with TRBJ1-2; the D is unclear. CDR1 SGHVS and CDR2 FNYEAQ come from the germline V gene. Trimming shortened V by 3 bases and J by 0 bases, and 5 bases separated the two germline ends. This CDR3 is built from 13 residues. The CDR3 DNA reads as TGTGCCAGCAGCTTTTCAGCTAACTATGGCTACACCTTC. As protein: CASSFSANYGYTF.

V usage is TRBV27 and J usage is TRBJ2-3, with 9 nucleotides matching TRBD2. This CDR3 contains 16 residues. The germline V gene encodes CDR1 MNHEY and CDR2 SMNVEV (reference sequence). V was pared by 2 bases and J by 0 bases, with 3 bases of the junction left unmatched. The CDR3 DNA reads TGTGCCAGCAGTTTACGACTAGCGGCTAGCACAGATACGCAGTATTTT. This encodes CASSLRLAASTDTQYF.

Notes on this clone: Other DNA sequences in this sample translate to the same CDR3. The chain couples TRBV9 to TRBJ2-1, with TRBD2 matching over 10 bases. The CDR3 totals 14 residues. The germline V gene has CDR1 SGDLS and CDR2 YYNGEE. The V and J ends lost 4 bases and 5 bases, in that order; junction bases with no gene match: 3. CDR3 region: CASSPGLADNEQFF. The CDR3 DNA is TGTGCCAGCAGCCCTGGACTAGCGGACAATGAGCAGTTCTTC.

The rearrangement links TRBV28 to TRBJ1-4, with no clear D. This CDR3 is 13 amino acids long. Trimming took 2 bases from V and 4 from J, leaving 5 bases between them. Looked up from germline, CDR1 is MDHEN and CDR2 is SYDVKM. Here the CDR3 reads CASSLHFNEKLFF. CDR3 in DNA: TGTGCCAGCAGTTTACATTTTAATGAAAAACTGTTTTTT.

This sequence joins TRBV5-1 and TRBJ2-1, with 7 nucleotides matching TRBD2. J gave up 0 bases and V 1 base, and 4 bases lay outside the gene matches. Germline loops: CDR1 SGHRS, CDR2 YFSETQ. The CDR3 covers 16 residues. CDR3 sequence (DNA): TGCGCCAGCAGCTTGCGGGGGGTTAGCTCCTACAATGAGCAGTTCTTC. The encoded protein is CASSLRGVSSYNEQFF. Filled out from reference TRBV5-1 and TRBJ2-1, the complete variable domain reads KAGVTQTPRYLIKTRGQQVTLSCSPISGHRSVSWYQQTPGQGLQFLFEYFSETQRNKGNFPGRFSGRQFSNSRSEMNVSTLELGDSALYLCASSLRGVSSYNEQFFGPGTRLTVL.

The chain recombines TRBV30 with TRBJ1-1, with 7 bases that match TRBD1. CDR1 is GTSNPN and CDR2 is SVGIG in the germline V gene (reference sequence). The CDR3 runs 15 residues. The V and J ends lost 5 bases and 0 bases, in that order; junction bases with no gene match: 9. The CDR3 spells CAWGGTENLNTEAFF. In nucleotides, the CDR3 is TGTGCCTGGGGCGGGACAGAGAATTTGAACACTGAAGCTTTCTTT.

The V call is TRBV4-2, the J call TRBJ2-5, with TRBD2 matching over 7 bases. With 0 bases clipped from V and 4 bases from J, the junction kept 11 bases outside the gene matches. The CDR3 totals 17 residues. Per germline, CDR1 LGHNA and CDR2 YNFKEQ. The CDR3 DNA follows: TGTGCCAGCAGCCAAGATAGGGAGGGCGGGAGAGGAGAGACCCAGTACTTC. As protein: CASSQDREGGRGETQYF.

This chain joins TRBV27 and TRBJ1-4; weak D call: TRBD1 (5 bases). Germline V gene sequence: CDR1 MNHEY, CDR2 SMNVEV (reference sequence). This CDR3 is 14 amino acids long. The V end was cut by 2 bases, the J end by 8 bases, with 12 bases between. The CDR3 bases are TGTGCCAGCAGTTTAGGGGGGACCTACGAAAAACTGTTTTTT. Translation: CASSLGGTYEKLFF.